These 14 T cell receptor beta chains share one sample of origin, sequenced in a study of OX40 agonist ivuxolimab in advanced cancers. Some clones are missing from TCRdb's copy, which holds only in-frame ones; the method was immunoSEQ multiplex PCR. The sample has tens of thousands of clones, over 70% seen once. The material was CD4+ or CD8+ T cells sorted from blood, obtained in a trial of the OX40 agonist ivuxolimab. These receptors all stem from an adult with an advanced solid tumor such as melanoma, head and neck, liver or kidney cancer.

The chain uses TRBV28 and TRBJ1-2; D not certain. This CDR3 comprises 11 residues. V was pared by 5 bases and J by 8 bases, with 9 bases between. Germline V gene lookup returns CDR1 MDHEN and CDR2 SYDVKM. The DNA for the CDR3 is TGTGCCAGCAGTAGGGAGAGAGGCTACACCTTC. Translating it yields CASSRERGYTF.

The chain has TRBV9 and TRBJ2-7; no reliable D call. V dropped 2 bases and J dropped 4 bases, with 13 bases sitting between them. Per germline, CDR1 SGDLS and CDR2 YYNGEE. CDR3 length equals 14 residues. The CDR3 region is CASSVRSDGYEQYF. The CDR3 DNA reads as TGTGCCAGCAGCGTGAGGAGTGACGGGTACGAGCAGTACTTC.

This chain uses TRBV29-1 with TRBJ1-2; 10 bases align to TRBD1. Germline assignment: CDR1 SQVTM and CDR2 ANQGSEA. V was clipped by 8 bases and J by 0 bases; unmatched bases: 12. This CDR3 has 16 amino acids. This chain's CDR3 is CSTWDRGAPANYGYTF. The DNA of the CDR3 is TGCAGCACCTGGGACAGGGGAGCCCCAGCTAACTATGGCTACACCTTC.

The gene calls are TRBV28 and TRBJ1-2, with a possible D match to TRBD1 (5 bases). Germline loops: CDR1 MDHEN, CDR2 SYDVKM. V was clipped by 7 bases and J by 5 bases, with 20 bases between them. This CDR3 region has 15 residues. The CDR3 bases are TGTGCCAGCATATGGGTGGGACTCCGAACATATGGCTACACCTTC. It yields the protein CASIWVGLRTYGYTF.

The rearrangement joins TRBV28 to TRBJ2-7, with 8 bases matching TRBD1. The V gene's germline CDR1 is MDHEN and CDR2 SYDVKM. This CDR3 spans 15 amino acids. V shed 4 bases and J 3 bases; nucleotides not matched to a gene: 8. This CDR3 is CASSYRTGRIYEQYF. The CDR3 DNA follows: TGTGCCAGCAGTTACAGGACAGGGCGGATCTACGAGCAGTACTTC.

The chain carries TRBV18 and TRBJ1-2, with 9 bases matching TRBD1. From germline, CDR1 is KGHSH and CDR2 LQKENI. V lost 4 bases and J lost 7; bases outside the gene matches: 10. The CDR3 has 15 residues. CDR3 nucleotides: TGTGCCAGCTCACAGCCGGGACAGGGCGTAACTGGCTACACCTTC. Residues: CASSQPGQGVTGYTF.

This clone was detected once. The V call is TRBV2, the J call TRBJ1-2; 7 nucleotides line up with TRBD1. V gave up 1 base and J gave up 8 bases; unmatched junction bases: 7. The CDR3 length is 14 residues. Germline loops: CDR1 SNHLY, CDR2 FYNNEI. The CDR3 nucleotides read TGTGCCAGCAGTGAAGGCAGGGGGAGATGGGGCTACACCTTC. Residues: CASSEGRGRWGYTF.

The V and J genes are TRBV5-1 and TRBJ1-1, with a tentative D call TRBD1 (5 bases). Trimming shortened V by 4 bases and J by 3 bases, and 10 bases separated the two germline ends. Germline lookup yields CDR1 SGHRS and CDR2 YFSETQ. CDR3 length: 13 residues. CDR3 nucleotide sequence: TGCGCCAGCAGCGCAATGACAGACACTGAAGCTTTCTTT. Encoded protein: CASSAMTDTEAFF.

The V gene is TRBV5-1, the J gene TRBJ1-2, with no clear D. V was clipped by 1 base and J by 8 bases, with 12 bases between them. Germline loops: CDR1 SGHRS, CDR2 YFSETQ. This CDR3 spans 13 amino acids. DNA for the CDR3: TGCGCCAGCAGCTTGAACGCAGGAGGAGGCTACACCTTC. The encoded protein is CASSLNAGGGYTF.

This chain joins TRBV6-5 and TRBJ1-6; D might be TRBD1 (5 bases). The CDR3 consists of 16 residues. Trimming shortened V by 0 bases and J by 6 bases, and 12 bases separated the two germline ends. CDR1 is MNHEY and CDR2 is SVGAGI in the germline V gene. CDR3: CASSYSGDSSNSPLHF. The CDR3 coding sequence is TGTGCCAGCAGTTACTCGGGGGACTCGAGTAATTCACCCCTCCACTTT.

CDR3 amino acids: CASSVEGSGIGETQYF. The CDR3 DNA sequence: TGTGCCAGCAGCGTAGAAGGTAGCGGGATAGGGGAGACCCAGTACTTC. The chain links TRBV9 to TRBJ2-5; TRBD2 matches at 8 bases. V was pared by 0 bases and J by 5 bases, with 9 bases of the junction left unmatched. The germline V gene encodes CDR1 SGDLS and CDR2 YYNGEE. The CDR3 length is 16 residues. Supplemented by reference TRBV9 and TRBJ2-5, the full variable domain reads DSGVTQTPKHLITATGQRVTLRCSPRSGDLSVYWYQQSLDQGLQFLIQYYNGEERAKGNILERFSAQQFPDLHSELNLSSLELGDSALYFCASSVEGSGIGETQYFGPGTRLLVL.

The chain uses TRBV28 and TRBJ2-7, with 7 bases matching TRBD2. Germline values: CDR1 MDHEN, CDR2 SYDVKM. Trimming at V came to 3 bases and at J to 6 bases, leaving 5 bases not matched to a gene. CDR3 length equals 13 residues. DNA for the CDR3: TGTGCCAGCAGTTTTGCGGGAGTTAGCGAGCAGTACTTC. This sequence encodes CASSFAGVSEQYF.

The J gene is TRBJ1-2, the V gene TRBV10-3, with 10 bases lining up with TRBD1. This CDR3 has 15 amino acids. Germline V lookup: CDR1 ENHRY, CDR2 SYGVKD. V lost 5 bases, J lost 8 bases, and 11 bases stayed unmatched. The CDR3: CAISQGQGGPEGYTF. The CDR3 DNA follows: TGTGCCATCAGTCAAGGACAGGGGGGCCCCGAAGGCTACACCTTC.

This chain joins TRBV21-1 and TRBJ1-5. TRBV21-1 has pseudogene status. CDR3 length: 16 amino acids. The CDR3 nucleotides are TGTGCCAGCAGCAAAGCCGGCCAGACTAGCAATCAGCCCCAGCATTTT. Amino acids: CASSKAGQTSNQPQHF.